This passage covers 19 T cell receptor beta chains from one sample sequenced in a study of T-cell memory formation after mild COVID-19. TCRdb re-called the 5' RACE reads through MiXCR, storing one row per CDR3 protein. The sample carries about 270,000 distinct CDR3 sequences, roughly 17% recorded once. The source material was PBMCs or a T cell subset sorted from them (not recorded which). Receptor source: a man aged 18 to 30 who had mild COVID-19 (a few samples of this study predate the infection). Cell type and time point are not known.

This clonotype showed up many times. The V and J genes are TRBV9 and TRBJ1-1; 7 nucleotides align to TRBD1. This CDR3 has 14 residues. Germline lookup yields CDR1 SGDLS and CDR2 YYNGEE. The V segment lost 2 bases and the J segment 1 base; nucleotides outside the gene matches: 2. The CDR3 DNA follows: TGTGCCAGCAGCGTTACAGGGGCGAACACTGAAGCTTTCTTT. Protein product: CASSVTGANTEAFF.

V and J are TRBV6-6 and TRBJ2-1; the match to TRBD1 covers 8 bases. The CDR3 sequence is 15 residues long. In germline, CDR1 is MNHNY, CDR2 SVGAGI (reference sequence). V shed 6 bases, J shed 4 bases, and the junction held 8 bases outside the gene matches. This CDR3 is CASSIPGTGYNEQFF. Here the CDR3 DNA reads TGTGCCAGCAGCATCCCCGGGACAGGATACAATGAGCAGTTCTTC.

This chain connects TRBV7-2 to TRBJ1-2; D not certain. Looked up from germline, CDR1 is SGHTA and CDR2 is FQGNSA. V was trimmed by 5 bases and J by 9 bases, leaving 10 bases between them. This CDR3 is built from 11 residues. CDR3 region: CASSPNFSYTF. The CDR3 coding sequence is TGTGCCAGCAGCCCGAATTTTAGCTACACCTTC.

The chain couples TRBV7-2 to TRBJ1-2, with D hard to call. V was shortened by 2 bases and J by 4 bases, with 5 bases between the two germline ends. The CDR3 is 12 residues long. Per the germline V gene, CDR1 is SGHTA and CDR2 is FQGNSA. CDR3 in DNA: TGTGCCAGCAGCTTAATAACCTATGGCTACACCTTC. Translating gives CASSLITYGYTF.

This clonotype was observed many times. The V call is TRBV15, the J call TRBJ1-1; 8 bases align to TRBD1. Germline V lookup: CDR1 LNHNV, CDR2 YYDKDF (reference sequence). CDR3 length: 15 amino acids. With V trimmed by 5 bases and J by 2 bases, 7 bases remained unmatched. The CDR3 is CATSPLTGVNTEAFF. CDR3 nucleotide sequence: TGTGCCACCAGCCCCCTGACAGGGGTCAACACTGAAGCTTTCTTT.

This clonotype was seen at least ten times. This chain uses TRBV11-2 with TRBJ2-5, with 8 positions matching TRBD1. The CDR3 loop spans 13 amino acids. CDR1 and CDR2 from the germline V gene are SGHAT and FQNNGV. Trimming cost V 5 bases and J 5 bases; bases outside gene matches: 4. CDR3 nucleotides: TGTGCCAGCAGCCCCACAGGGGGGGAGACCCAGTACTTC. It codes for CASSPTGGETQYF.

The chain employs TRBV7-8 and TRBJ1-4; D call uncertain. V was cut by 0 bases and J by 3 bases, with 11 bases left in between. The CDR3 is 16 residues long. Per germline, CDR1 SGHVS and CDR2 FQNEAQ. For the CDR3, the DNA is TGTGCCAGCAGCTTAGCGCAGGCCATAGCTAATGAAAAACTGTTTTTT. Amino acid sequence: CASSLAQAIANEKLFF.

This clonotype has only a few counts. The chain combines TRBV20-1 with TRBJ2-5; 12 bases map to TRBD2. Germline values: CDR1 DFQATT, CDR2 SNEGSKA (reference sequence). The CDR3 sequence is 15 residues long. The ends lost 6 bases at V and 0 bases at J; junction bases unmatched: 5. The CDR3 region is CSARRLAGDQETQYF. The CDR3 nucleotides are TGCAGTGCGCGAAGACTAGCGGGGGACCAAGAGACCCAGTACTTC.

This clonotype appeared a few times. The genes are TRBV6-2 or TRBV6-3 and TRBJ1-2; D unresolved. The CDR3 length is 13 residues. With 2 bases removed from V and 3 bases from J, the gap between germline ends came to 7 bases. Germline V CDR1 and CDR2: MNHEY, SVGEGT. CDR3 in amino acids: CASSYGRYYGYTF. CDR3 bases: TGTGCCAGCAGTTACGGACGCTACTATGGCTACACCTTC.

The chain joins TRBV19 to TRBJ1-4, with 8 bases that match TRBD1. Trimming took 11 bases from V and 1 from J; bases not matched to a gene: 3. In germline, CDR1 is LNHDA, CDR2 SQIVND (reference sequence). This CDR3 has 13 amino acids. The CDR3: CAGDRLTNEKLFF. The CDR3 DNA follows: TGTGCCGGGGACAGGCTAACTAATGAAAAACTGTTTTTT.

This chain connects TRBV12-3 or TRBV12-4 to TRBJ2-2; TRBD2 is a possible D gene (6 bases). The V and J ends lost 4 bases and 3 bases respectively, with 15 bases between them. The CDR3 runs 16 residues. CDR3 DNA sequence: TGTGCCAGCAGTTCCACCTGGGGAGGTTACACCGGGGAGCTGTTTTTT. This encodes CASSSTWGGYTGELFF.

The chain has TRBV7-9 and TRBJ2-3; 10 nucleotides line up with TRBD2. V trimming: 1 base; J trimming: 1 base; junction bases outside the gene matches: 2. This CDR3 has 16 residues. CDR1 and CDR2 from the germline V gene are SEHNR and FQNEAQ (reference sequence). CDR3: CASSLGTSGRTDTQYF. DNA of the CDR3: TGTGCCAGCAGCTTAGGGACTAGCGGCCGCACAGATACGCAGTATTTT.

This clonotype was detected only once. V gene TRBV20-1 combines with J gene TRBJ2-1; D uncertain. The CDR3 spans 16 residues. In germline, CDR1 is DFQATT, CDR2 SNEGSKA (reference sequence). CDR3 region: CISRDPARRNGNEQFF. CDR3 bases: TGCATTTCTAGAGACCCCGCCAGGCGGAATGGCAATGAGCAGTTCTTC.

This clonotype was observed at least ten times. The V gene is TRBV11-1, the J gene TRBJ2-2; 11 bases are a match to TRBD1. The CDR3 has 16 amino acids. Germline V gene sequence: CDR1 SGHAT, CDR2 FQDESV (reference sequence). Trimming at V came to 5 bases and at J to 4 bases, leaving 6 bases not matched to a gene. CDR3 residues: CASSPGQGASTGELFF. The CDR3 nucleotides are TGTGCCAGCAGCCCTGGACAGGGGGCTAGCACCGGGGAGCTGTTTTTT.

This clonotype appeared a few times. CDR3 residues: CASTKGNYGYTF. The CDR3 coding sequence is TGTGCCAGCACCAAGGGGAACTATGGCTACACCTTC. This chain joins TRBV7-9 and TRBJ1-2; D may be TRBD1 (5 bases). The length of the CDR3 is 12 residues. V lost 7 bases and J 2 bases, leaving 8 bases between the germline ends. The germline gives CDR1 SEHNR, CDR2 FQNEAQ (reference sequence).

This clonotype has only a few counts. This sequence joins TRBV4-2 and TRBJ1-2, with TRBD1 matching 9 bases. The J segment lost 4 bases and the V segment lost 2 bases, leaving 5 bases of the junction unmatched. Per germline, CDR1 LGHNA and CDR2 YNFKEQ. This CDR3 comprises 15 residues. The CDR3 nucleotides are TGTGCCAGCAGCCAACCAGGGACAGGGAGCTATGGCTACACCTTC. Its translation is CASSQPGTGSYGYTF.

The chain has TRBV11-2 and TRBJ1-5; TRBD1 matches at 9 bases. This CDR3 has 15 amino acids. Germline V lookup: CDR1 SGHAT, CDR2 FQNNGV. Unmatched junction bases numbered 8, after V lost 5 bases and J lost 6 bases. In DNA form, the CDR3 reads TGTGCCAGCAGCCCGAACAGGGGGCCTAGTCAGCCCCAGCATTTT. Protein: CASSPNRGPSQPQHF.

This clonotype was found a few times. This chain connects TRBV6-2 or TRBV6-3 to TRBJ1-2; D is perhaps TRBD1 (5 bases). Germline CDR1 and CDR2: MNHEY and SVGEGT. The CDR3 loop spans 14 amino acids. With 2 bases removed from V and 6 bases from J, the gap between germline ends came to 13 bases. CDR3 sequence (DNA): TGTGCCAGCAGTTACGCGTTTGGGGGGAATGGCTACACCTTC. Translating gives CASSYAFGGNGYTF.

The CDR3 coding sequence is TGTGCCAGCAACAAACCCGGCAGGGGCTCTTACAATGAGCAGTTCTTC. Its protein product is CASNKPGRGSYNEQFF. This chain uses TRBV6-5 with TRBJ2-1; D is possibly TRBD1 (6 bases). There are 16 residues in the CDR3. Trimming cost V 7 bases and J 4 bases, with 20 bases left between them. Germline V lookup: CDR1 MNHEY, CDR2 SVGAGI.